This T cell receptor (beta chain) was captured in a study of cytomegalovirus exposure and HLA in healthy donors. Sequencing was performed with immunoSEQ multiplex PCR; in TCRdb, only in-frame clones are kept and a portion is missing. The sample yields 150,000 to 170,000 clones, about 82% seen once. The ends lost 5 bases at V and 4 bases at J; junction bases unmatched: 8. The CDR3 sequence is 15 residues long. CDR1 and CDR2 (germline): MDHEN, SYDVKM. The chain recombines TRBV28 with TRBJ1-2, with TRBD1 matching 9 bases. The receptor was isolated from a human donor in good health. The sequenced sample consisted of PBMCs. CDR3 sequence (DNA): TGTGCCAGCAGTGAAGGGACAGGGCACACCTATGGCTACACCTTC. It codes for CASSEGTGHTYGYTF.